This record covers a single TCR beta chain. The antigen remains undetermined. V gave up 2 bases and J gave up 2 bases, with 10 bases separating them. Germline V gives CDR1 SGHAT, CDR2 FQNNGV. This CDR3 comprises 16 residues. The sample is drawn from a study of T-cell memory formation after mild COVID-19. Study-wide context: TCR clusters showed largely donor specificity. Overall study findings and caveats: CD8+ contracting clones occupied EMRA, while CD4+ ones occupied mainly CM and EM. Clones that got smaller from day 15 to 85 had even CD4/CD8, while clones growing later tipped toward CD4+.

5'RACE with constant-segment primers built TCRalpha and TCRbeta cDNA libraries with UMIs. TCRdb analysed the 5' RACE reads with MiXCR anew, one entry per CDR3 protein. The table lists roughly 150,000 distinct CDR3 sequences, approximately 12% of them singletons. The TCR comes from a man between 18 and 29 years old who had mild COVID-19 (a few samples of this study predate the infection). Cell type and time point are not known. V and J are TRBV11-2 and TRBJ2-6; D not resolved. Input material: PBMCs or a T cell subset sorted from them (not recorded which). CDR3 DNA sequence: TGTGCCAGCAGCTTAAGTCACGACACTGGGGCCAACGTCCTGACTTTC. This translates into CASSLSHDTGANVLTF.